The 27 T cell receptor beta chains below come from one sample, sequenced in a study of blood T cell repertoires in COVID-19. The assay was immunoSEQ multiplex PCR, and TCRdb's table has in-frame clones only and misses some. The data contain about 160,000 clones, over 80% of them singletons. Sequenced input: peripheral blood. The receptor source for this set is a man at least 80 years old with acute or convalescent COVID-19.

This chain connects TRBV5-8 to TRBJ2-1; D may be TRBD1 (6 bases). Germline V gives CDR1 SGHTS, CDR2 YDEGEE. The length of the CDR3 is 13 residues. Trimming took off 5 bases at V and 8 bases at J, with 14 bases between the two ends. CDR3 DNA: TGTGCCAGCAGGGATTACTACAGGGATGAGCAGTTCTTC. Its translation: CASRDYYRDEQFF.

The V gene is TRBV7-2, the J gene TRBJ1-5, with D perhaps TRBD1 (6 bases). CDR1 is SGHTA and CDR2 is FQGNSA in the germline V gene. Trimming stripped 4 bases from V and 6 bases from J, with 13 bases between. The CDR3 is 14 amino acids. CDR3 loop: CASSSGQGGQPQHF. In nucleotides, the CDR3 is TGTGCCAGCAGCTCCGGACAAGGGGGTCAGCCCCAGCATTTT.

This chain joins TRBV18 and TRBJ2-7; D perhaps matches TRBD2 (5 bases). V dropped 2 bases and J dropped 3 bases, with 11 bases sitting between them. This CDR3 spans 14 amino acids. Germline V lookup: CDR1 KGHSH, CDR2 LQKENI. The CDR3, as DNA: TGTGCCAGCTCACCAGGGAGTTTGGGCTACGAGCAGTACTTC. Amino acids: CASSPGSLGYEQYF.

The V and J genes are TRBV6-6 and TRBJ1-1, with D possibly TRBD1 on 5 matching bases. The CDR3 runs to 15 residues. Looked up from germline, CDR1 is MNHNY and CDR2 is SVGAGI (reference sequence). V lost 1 base to trimming and J lost 2 bases, with 11 bases between them. The CDR3 DNA reads TGTGCCAGCAGTTACTTGGGGGAGGCAAACACTGAAGCTTTCTTT. Its protein product is CASSYLGEANTEAFF.

The rearrangement joins TRBV27 to TRBJ1-4, with 7 bases lining up with TRBD1. Germline CDR1 MNHEY, CDR2 SMNVEV (reference sequence). The junction had 4 bases not matched to a gene; V was cut back by 2 bases and J by 7 bases. This CDR3 has 14 amino acids. The CDR3 region is CASSLDRDREKLFF. The CDR3 DNA is TGTGCCAGCAGTTTAGACAGGGATCGTGAAAAACTGTTTTTT.

This chain connects TRBV9 to TRBJ2-7, with D unresolved. CDR1 is SGDLS and CDR2 is YYNGEE in the germline V gene. V lost 8 bases to trimming and J lost 7 bases, with 16 bases between them. CDR3 length equals 12 residues. The CDR3: CASDVSRREQYF. The DNA for the CDR3 is TGTGCCAGTGACGTCTCTAGAAGAGAGCAGTACTTC.

The chain joins TRBV24-1 to TRBJ1-1; the D is unclear. Germline lookup yields CDR1 KGHDR and CDR2 SFDVKD. This CDR3 has 13 residues. Trimming removed 4 bases at V and 0 bases at J, with 5 bases between. The chain's CDR3 is CATSDPMNTEAFF. In nucleotides, the CDR3 is TGTGCCACCAGTGACCCCATGAACACTGAAGCTTTCTTT.

The chain is built from TRBV19 and TRBJ2-1, with 9 bases aligning to TRBD2. Germline V gene lookup returns CDR1 LNHDA and CDR2 SQIVND (reference sequence). V was clipped by 4 bases and J by 4 bases; unmatched bases: 8. This CDR3 spans 16 amino acids. The CDR3 sequence: CASSSSSGIPYNEQFF. As DNA, the CDR3 is TGTGCCAGTAGTAGTTCTAGCGGGATACCTTACAATGAGCAGTTCTTC.

The rearrangement links TRBV6-2 or TRBV6-3 to TRBJ1-3; D remains ambiguous. The CDR3 consists of 18 residues. From germline, CDR1 is MNHEY and CDR2 SVGEGT. V dropped 2 bases and J dropped 3 bases, with 20 bases sitting between them. The CDR3 loop reads CASSYRMRLTIDGNTIYF. In nucleotides, the CDR3 is TGTGCCAGCAGTTACCGAATGCGCTTAACGATTGATGGAAACACCATATATTTT.

This sequence joins TRBV18 and TRBJ2-7, with a tentative D call TRBD1 (6 bases). Germline V CDR1 and CDR2: KGHSH, LQKENI. V was trimmed by 3 bases and J by 3 bases, leaving 15 bases between them. There are 15 residues in the CDR3. The CDR3 reads CASSPLHQGNYEQYF. The CDR3, as DNA: TGTGCCAGCTCACCTCTACACCAGGGGAACTACGAGCAGTACTTC. Full variable domain (outside the CDR3, taken from reference TRBV18 and TRBJ2-7): NAGVMQNPRHLVRRRGQEARLRCSPMKGHSHVYWYRQLPEEGLKFMVYLQKENIIDESGMPKERFSAEFPKEGPSILRIQQVVRGDSAAYFCASSPLHQGNYEQYFGPGTRLTVT.

The chain has TRBV12-3 or TRBV12-4 and TRBJ2-1; 8 bases map to TRBD2. This CDR3 has 13 residues. V dropped 7 bases and J dropped 14; count of bases not matched to a gene: 13. The CDR3 coding sequence is TGTGCCAGCACCTTACCACCCGGGAGGGCGGAGTTCTTC. This codes for CASTLPPGRAEFF.

A few counts support this clone. The chain joins TRBV7-8 to TRBJ2-7; a possible D gene is TRBD2 (6 bases). Per the germline V gene, CDR1 is SGHVS and CDR2 is FQNEAQ. This CDR3 is built from 15 residues. V was pared by 3 bases and J by 7 bases, with 19 bases between. The CDR3 DNA reads as TGTGCCAGCAGCTTCGGCCGGAGGGGCTCGGGTGAGCAGTACTTC. This sequence encodes CASSFGRRGSGEQYF. The full variable domain, rest sourced from reference TRBV7-8 and TRBJ2-7, is GAGVSQSPRYKVAKRGQDVALRCDPISGHVSLFWYQQALGQGPEFLTYFQNEAQLDKSGLPSDRFFAERPEGSVSTLKIQRTQQEDSAVYLCASSFGRRGSGEQYFGPGTRLTVT.

There are a few counts of this clone. The chain combines TRBV4-2 with TRBJ2-2; D is perhaps TRBD2 (6 bases). CDR1 and CDR2 (germline): LGHNA, YNFKEQ. V was cut by 3 bases and J by 0 bases, with 17 bases left in between. CDR3 length equals 18 residues. In DNA, the CDR3 is TGTGCCAGCAGCCAGGGCGATCGCGGGGCGGCGAACACCGGGGAGCTGTTTTTT. This codes for CASSQGDRGAANTGELFF.

This rearrangement joins TRBV3-1 (or the pseudogene TRBV3-2) to TRBJ2-2; a possible D gene is TRBD1 (5 bases). V was cut by 0 bases and J by 1 base, with 15 bases left in between. The CDR3 has 18 amino acids. Germline CDR1 reads LGHDT; CDR2 reads YNNKEL (reference sequence). The CDR3 is CASSQDRRGRRNTGELFF. The CDR3 DNA reads TGTGCCAGCAGCCAAGATAGAAGGGGAAGGAGGAACACCGGGGAGCTGTTTTTT.

In this sample, this clone turned up once. The chain is built from TRBV30 and TRBJ2-7; D gene unclear. Trimming took off 1 base at V and 2 bases at J, with 9 bases between the two ends. From germline, CDR1 is GTSNPN and CDR2 SVGIG (reference sequence). The CDR3 has 13 amino acids. CDR3 amino acids: CAWSALPPYEQYF. The CDR3 DNA reads TGTGCCTGGAGTGCCCTACCCCCCTACGAGCAGTACTTC.

J is TRBJ2-1 and V is TRBV9, with 8 bases that match TRBD1. From germline, CDR1 is SGDLS and CDR2 YYNGEE. J lost 0 bases, V lost 0 bases, and 2 bases had no gene match. CDR3 length: 16 amino acids. The CDR3: CASSVGQGSSYNEQFF. In DNA, the CDR3 is TGTGCCAGCAGCGTAGGACAGGGGAGCTCCTACAATGAGCAGTTCTTC.

This chain joins TRBV27 and TRBJ1-2, with a tentative D call TRBD1 (6 bases). Germline V gives CDR1 MNHEY, CDR2 SMNVEV (reference sequence). There are 14 residues in the CDR3. V was shortened by 8 bases and J by 4 bases, with 17 bases between the two germline ends. The CDR3: CASSPQGLGYGYTF. CDR3 coding DNA: TGTGCCAGCTCACCTCAGGGGTTAGGCTATGGCTACACCTTC.

This rearrangement joins TRBV7-9 to TRBJ2-1, with D possibly matching TRBD2 (5 bases). Germline lookup yields CDR1 SEHNR and CDR2 FQNEAQ (reference sequence). CDR3 size: 16 residues. Trimming removed 3 bases from V and 2 bases from J, with 14 bases in between. CDR3 bases: TGTGCCAGCAGCTTTTTAGTGGGAGTAACCTACAATGAGCAGTTCTTC. Translated, it gives CASSFLVGVTYNEQFF.

The chain links TRBV18 to TRBJ1-1; D perhaps matches TRBD1 (6 bases). V was cut by 5 bases and J by 3 bases, with 16 bases left in between. Germline loops: CDR1 KGHSH, CDR2 LQKENI. The CDR3 is 15 amino acids. The CDR3 region is CASSYIQGRDTEAFF. In DNA, the CDR3 is TGTGCCAGCTCATACATACAGGGACGCGACACTGAAGCTTTCTTT.

The gene calls are TRBV5-6 and TRBJ1-5, with D perhaps matching TRBD1 (5 bases). The CDR3 runs 13 residues. Trimming stripped 1 base from V and 4 bases from J, with 6 bases between. The germline V gene has CDR1 SGHDT and CDR2 YYEEEE. The CDR3 DNA follows: TGTGCCAGCAGCTTGCGGGGGAATCAGCCCCAGCATTTT. Its protein product is CASSLRGNQPQHF.

V is TRBV4-1 and J is TRBJ1-2, with TRBD1 identical over 7 bases. Germline V lookup: CDR1 MGHRA, CDR2 YSYEKL. J lost 4 bases, V lost 2 bases, and 10 bases had no gene match. The CDR3 runs 16 residues. The CDR3 DNA follows: TGCGCCAGCAGCCAACTGGCGGGACAGAGTACCTATGGCTACACCTTC. It encodes CASSQLAGQSTYGYTF.

The V call is TRBV28, the J call TRBJ2-1, with TRBD1 as a possible D gene (5 bases). Germline-derived CDR1 and CDR2 are MDHEN and SYDVKM. Trimming removed 5 bases at V and 10 bases at J, with 9 bases between. The CDR3 length is 11 residues. For the CDR3, the DNA is TGTGCCAGCAGTATAGGGGTGGAGCAGTTCTTC. Translation: CASSIGVEQFF.

The V gene is TRBV18, the J gene TRBJ1-2; possible D gene TRBD1, 5 bases. The germline V gene has CDR1 KGHSH and CDR2 LQKENI. Between the trimmed V and J ends, which lost 3 bases and 0 bases, there was a span of 11 bases. The CDR3 is 15 residues long. CDR3 nucleotides: TGTGCCAGCTCACCCGCGACAGAAGCTAACTATGGCTACACCTTC. As protein: CASSPATEANYGYTF.

The CDR3 sequence: CASSESPRQGSYEQYF. DNA of the CDR3: TGTGCCAGCAGTGAAAGTCCCCGACAGGGGTCCTACGAGCAGTACTTC. This chain links TRBV6-1 with TRBJ2-7; 8 bases match TRBD1. Germline V CDR1 and CDR2: MNHNS, SASEGT. The V and J ends lost 2 bases and 1 base, in that order; junction bases with no gene match: 7. The CDR3 runs to 16 residues.

The chain joins TRBV5-5 to TRBJ2-2; 9 bases line up with TRBD2. V lost 4 bases to trimming and J lost 3 bases; unmatched junction nucleotides: 7. CDR1 and CDR2 from the germline V gene are SGHKS and YYEKEE (reference sequence). The CDR3 contains 16 residues. The DNA for the CDR3 is TGTGCCAGCAGCCGGATTCGCGGGAGGGACACCGGGGAGCTGTTTTTT. Protein: CASSRIRGRDTGELFF.

This rearrangement joins TRBV4-1 to TRBJ2-3, with TRBD2 matching 8 bases. The CDR3 sequence is 20 residues long. From germline, CDR1 is MGHRA and CDR2 YSYEKL. This chain's CDR3 is CPPRPRGGLAETYSTDTQYF. The CDR3 nucleotides read TGCCCCCCCCGCCCCCGGGGGGGGCTAGCGGAGACCTACTCCACAGATACGCAGTATTTT.

The J gene is TRBJ1-4, the V gene TRBV5-1; 7 nucleotides agree with TRBD1. This CDR3 spans 13 amino acids. Germline assignment: CDR1 SGHRS and CDR2 YFSETQ. Germline trimming cut 4 bases from V and 8 bases from J; bases unmatched to any gene: 5. The CDR3 reads CASSRGTAEKLFF. In nucleotides, the CDR3 is TGCGCCAGCAGCCGAGGGACAGCAGAAAAACTGTTTTTT.